These 19 T cell receptor beta chains share one sample of origin, sequenced in a study of T cell repertoires in cytomegalovirus infection (dated by TCRdb to the late 2010s). This sample's treatment or condition label indicates: in vitro stimulation with specific CMV peptide epitopes to enrich CMV-specific T cells. Sequencing was carried out with an Illumina HiSeq 1500. TCRdb applied fastp at Q25 and MiXCR to the public reads, then kept only in-frame beta chains. Here each entry gathers all rows of one CDR3 protein and keeps the most common genes and DNA. In all, the sample holds approximately 730,000 distinct CDR3 sequences, and 25% to 35% of those were seen once. Around 13% of the sample is held by the ten biggest clonotypes. For these receptors, no antigen is known. The sample here was cultured CD8+ T cells from PBMCs, taken from culture after CMV antigen stimulation. The source of these receptors is a human donor in good health (CMV status not recorded). Some clones in this sample may be carry-over from other donors' samples.

This chain uses TRBV27 with TRBJ1-2; 7 positions agree with TRBD1. CDR1 MNHEY and CDR2 SMNVEV come from the germline V gene (reference sequence). V was pared by 5 bases and J by 4 bases, with 4 bases of the junction left unmatched. This CDR3 region has 13 residues. The CDR3 sequence: CASSQRTGYGYTF. In nucleotides, the CDR3 is TGTGCCAGCAGTCAAAGGACAGGCTATGGCTACACCTTC.

The chain recombines TRBV27 with TRBJ2-3; D is uncertain. This CDR3 is built from 14 residues. In germline, CDR1 is MNHEY, CDR2 SMNVEV (reference sequence). V dropped 4 bases and J dropped 0 bases, with 8 bases sitting between them. The CDR3 reads CASSSQDSTDTQYF. The CDR3 DNA follows: TGTGCCAGCAGTTCCCAGGACAGCACAGATACGCAGTATTTT.

This clonotype was seen a few times. The chain employs TRBV6-2 or TRBV6-3 and TRBJ2-1; 7 bases fit TRBD2. This CDR3 is 13 amino acids long. Germline values: CDR1 MNHEY, CDR2 SVGEGT. V was pared by 7 bases and J by 8 bases, with 8 bases of the junction left unmatched. The CDR3 DNA reads as TGTGCCAGCATCTCCCCGGGGGGACATGAGCAGTTCTTC. Translating gives CASISPGGHEQFF.

The V gene is TRBV7-8, the J gene TRBJ2-4, with 9 bases that match TRBD1. This CDR3 has 13 amino acids. Looked up from germline, CDR1 is SGHVS and CDR2 is FQNEAQ. V shed 11 bases and J 2 bases; nucleotides not matched to a gene: 4. This CDR3 reads CAVQGATKNIQYF. The CDR3 nucleotides are TGTGCCGTACAGGGGGCGACCAAAAACATTCAGTACTTC.

The V and J genes are TRBV7-6 and TRBJ1-1; 12 nucleotides line up with TRBD1. Unmatched junction bases numbered 6, after V lost 2 bases and J lost 11 bases. Germline CDR1 SGHVS, CDR2 FNYEAQ. The CDR3 contains 14 residues. The CDR3 DNA reads as TGTGCCAGCAGCTTAAGGGACAGGGGGCTTTTGGCTTTCTTT. This sequence encodes CASSLRDRGLLAFF. The full variable domain, completed using reference TRBV7-6 and TRBJ1-1, is GAGVSQSPRYKVTKRGQDVALRCDPISGHVSLYWYRQALGQGPEFLTYFNYEAQQDKSGLPNDRFSAERPEGSISTLTIQRTEQRDSAMYRCASSLRDRGLLAFFGQGTRLTVV.

This chain uses TRBV25-1 with TRBJ1-1, with TRBD1 matching 10 bases. V trimming: 8 bases; J trimming: 0 bases; junction bases outside the gene matches: 9. The CDR3 has 16 amino acids. Germline values: CDR1 MGHDK, CDR2 SYGVNS. The DNA of the CDR3 is TGTGCCAGCGCCCGCCGGGGACAGGGGATGAACACTGAAGCTTTCTTT. Its protein product is CASARRGQGMNTEAFF.

The chain couples TRBV4-2 to TRBJ1-1, with 10 bases aligning to TRBD1. Trimming cost V 3 bases and J 6 bases; bases outside gene matches: 7. The length of the CDR3 is 15 residues. Looked up from germline, CDR1 is LGHNA and CDR2 is YNFKEQ. The CDR3 DNA follows: TGTGCCAGCAGCCAGGCGGACAGGGGGTCCCCTGAAGCTTTCTTT. Translating it yields CASSQADRGSPEAFF.

The V gene is TRBV6-6, the J gene TRBJ2-1; 9 bases map to TRBD1. The ends lost 5 bases at V and 5 bases at J; junction bases unmatched: 4. Germline assignment: CDR1 MNHNY and CDR2 SVGAGI (reference sequence). The CDR3 runs to 14 residues. In DNA form, the CDR3 reads TGTGCCAGCAGTGCCGGGACAGGGAACAATGAGCAGTTCTTC. The encoded protein is CASSAGTGNNEQFF.

This chain connects TRBV7-3 to TRBJ2-6; tentatively, D is TRBD1 (5 bases). CDR1 is SGHTA, CDR2 FQGTGA, per germline. The CDR3 sequence is 18 residues long. V was clipped by 1 base and J by 0 bases, with 13 bases between them. Here the CDR3 reads CASSLKGSGYSGANVLTF. DNA of the CDR3: TGTGCCAGCAGCTTAAAGGGGTCTGGCTACTCTGGGGCCAACGTCCTGACTTTC.

The chain combines TRBV27 with TRBJ1-5; 8 bases fit TRBD1. The CDR3 length is 17 residues. CDR1 MNHEY and CDR2 SMNVEV come from the germline V gene (reference sequence). V was clipped by 5 bases and J by 0 bases; unmatched bases: 9. The CDR3 reads CASSPGTGPYSNQPQHF. The CDR3 DNA reads as TGTGCCAGCAGTCCCGGGACAGGACCCTATAGCAATCAGCCCCAGCATTTT.

V usage is TRBV7-2 and J usage is TRBJ2-3; 10 bases line up with TRBD1. The CDR3 spans 17 residues. Trimming removed 5 bases from V and 5 bases from J; junction bases left unmatched: 13. The germline gives CDR1 SGHTA, CDR2 FQGNSA. CDR3 sequence: CASSPRDRGLYQDTQYF. The CDR3 DNA is TGTGCCAGCAGCCCCCGGGACAGGGGCCTGTACCAAGATACGCAGTATTTT.

This clonotype was recorded many times. This chain uses TRBV7-8 with TRBJ2-1; 9 nucleotides align to TRBD2. The CDR3 loop spans 15 amino acids. The V segment lost 5 bases and the J segment 1 base; nucleotides outside the gene matches: 3. The V gene's germline CDR1 is SGHVS and CDR2 FQNEAQ. The CDR3 DNA reads TGTGCCAGCAGCCGGGGACTAGCTTCCTACAATGAGCAGTTCTTC. This codes for CASSRGLASYNEQFF.

The gene calls are TRBV20-1 and TRBJ2-1; TRBD2 is a possible D gene (6 bases). V lost 0 bases, J lost 2 bases, and 11 bases lay in between. The CDR3 loop spans 15 amino acids. Germline V gives CDR1 DFQATT, CDR2 SNEGSKA (reference sequence). CDR3 loop: CSARDASEAYNEQFF. The DNA of the CDR3 is TGCAGTGCTAGAGATGCTAGCGAAGCCTACAATGAGCAGTTCTTC.

The J gene is TRBJ1-2, the V gene TRBV19; the D is unclear. The CDR3 is made up of 14 amino acids. V was shortened by 3 bases and J by 2 bases, with 10 bases between the two germline ends. The germline V gene has CDR1 LNHDA and CDR2 SQIVND (reference sequence). CDR3 sequence: CASSIIPQNYGYTF. The CDR3 region has the DNA TGTGCCAGTAGTATCATTCCCCAGAACTATGGCTACACCTTC.

The gene calls are TRBV6-2 or TRBV6-3 and TRBJ2-5; possible D gene TRBD2, 6 bases. Germline assignment: CDR1 MNHEY and CDR2 SVGEGT. The CDR3 contains 15 residues. Trimming shortened V by 6 bases and J by 2 bases, and 16 bases separated the two germline ends. In DNA form, the CDR3 reads TGTGCCAGCAGCTCACTCCGGGACTCACAAGAGACCCAGTACTTC. Amino acid sequence: CASSSLRDSQETQYF.

This clonotype has only one observation. One end of the junction varies from germline; a read error may be responsible. The chain links TRBV6-2 or TRBV6-3 to TRBJ1-2, with 8 bases aligning to TRBD1. Germline V gene lookup returns CDR1 MNHEY and CDR2 SVGEGT. This CDR3 comprises 14 residues. CDR3 loop: CASTPGTGLEGYPF. The CDR3 DNA follows: TGTGCCAGCACCCCTGGGACAGGCCTGGAGGGCTACCCCTTC.

Many counts were recorded for this clonotype. This rearrangement joins TRBV7-2 to TRBJ2-1; 8 bases map to TRBD2. CDR1 is SGHTA, CDR2 FQGNSA, per germline. The ends lost 7 bases at V and 0 bases at J; junction bases unmatched: 8. There are 16 residues in the CDR3. CDR3 amino acids: CASTTLAGPSYNEQFF. CDR3 nucleotides: TGTGCCAGCACCACTTTAGCGGGGCCCTCCTACAATGAGCAGTTCTTC.

V and J are TRBV19 and TRBJ2-7; D may be TRBD2 (5 bases). V was shortened by 3 bases and J by 4 bases, with 10 bases between the two germline ends. Germline V gives CDR1 LNHDA, CDR2 SQIVND (reference sequence). The CDR3 totals 13 residues. The CDR3: CASSMGAEYEQYF. The CDR3 DNA sequence: TGTGCCAGTAGTATGGGAGCCGAATACGAGCAGTACTTC.

The sample holds many counts of this clonotype. This rearrangement joins TRBV2 to TRBJ2-1; 12 nucleotides agree with TRBD2. The CDR3 spans 15 residues. Germline values: CDR1 SNHLY, CDR2 FYNNEI. V was clipped by 7 bases and J by 4 bases; unmatched bases: 5. The CDR3 loop reads CASIPGLAGYNEQFF. The CDR3 nucleotides are TGTGCCAGCATCCCGGGACTAGCGGGTTACAATGAGCAGTTCTTC.